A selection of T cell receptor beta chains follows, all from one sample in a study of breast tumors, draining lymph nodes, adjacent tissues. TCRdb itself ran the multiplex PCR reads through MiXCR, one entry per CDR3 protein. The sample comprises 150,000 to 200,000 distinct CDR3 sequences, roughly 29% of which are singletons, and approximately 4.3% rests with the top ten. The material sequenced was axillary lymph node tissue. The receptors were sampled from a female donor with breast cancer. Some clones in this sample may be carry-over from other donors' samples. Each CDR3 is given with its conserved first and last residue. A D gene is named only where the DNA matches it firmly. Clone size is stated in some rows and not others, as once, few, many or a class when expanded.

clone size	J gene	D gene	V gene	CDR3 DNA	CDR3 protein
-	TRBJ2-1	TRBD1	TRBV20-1	TGCAGTGCTAAGAAGGGACAGGGTGGCAATGAGCAGTTCTTC	CSAKKGQGGNEQFF
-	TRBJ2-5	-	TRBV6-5	TGTGCCAGCAGTCACTCGGCACGGGGAGAGACCCAGTACTTC	CASSHSARGETQYF
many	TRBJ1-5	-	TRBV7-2	TGTGCCAGCAGTCGCATACAGGGTCAGCCCCAGCATTTT	CASSRIQGQPQHF
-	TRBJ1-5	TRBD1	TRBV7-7	TGTGCTAGCAGCCAGACAGGGGGCGAGGGTAATCAGCCCCAGCATTTT	CASSQTGGEGNQPQHF
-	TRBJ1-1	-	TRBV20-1	TGCAGTGCTAGAGATGGTGGGGCCGCACTAGGGGCTTTCTTT	CSARDGGAALGAFF
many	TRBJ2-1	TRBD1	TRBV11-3	TGTGCCAGCAGCTTAGCTGGACAGGGATATGAGCAGTTCTTC	CASSLAGQGYEQFF
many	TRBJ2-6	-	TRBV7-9	TGTGCCAGCAGCTCCGGACAGGACTACTCTGGGGCCAACGTCCTGACTTTC	CASSSGQDYSGANVLTF
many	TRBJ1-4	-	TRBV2	TGTGCCAGCAGTGGGGATTTAGATGAAAAACTGTTTTTT	CASSGDLDEKLFF
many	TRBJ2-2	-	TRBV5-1	TGCGCCAGCAGAAGGACGGTAACGAACACCGGGGAGCTGTTTTTT	CASRRTVTNTGELFF
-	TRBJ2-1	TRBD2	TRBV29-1	TGCAGCGTAACCGGGACTAGCGGTTTTGGGGAGCAGTTCTTC	CSVTGTSGFGEQFF
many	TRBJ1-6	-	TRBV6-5	TGTGCCAGCAGTCACTCGGGGATTTCACATTCACCCCTCCACTTT	CASSHSGISHSPLHF
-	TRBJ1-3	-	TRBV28	TGTGCCACCAACTCCGGGACATTCTCTGGAAACACCATATATTTT	CATNSGTFSGNTIYF
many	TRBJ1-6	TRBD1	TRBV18	TGTGCCAGCTCACTACGGACAGGGGTTAGGAATTCACCCCTCCACTTT	CASSLRTGVRNSPLHF
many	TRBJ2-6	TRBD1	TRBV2	TGTGCCAGCAGTGAAAACAGGGGGCGTGGGGCCAACGTCCTGACTTTC	CASSENRGRGANVLTF
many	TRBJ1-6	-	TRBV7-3	TGTGCCAGCGGAGAGGAGAGCTCCTATAATTCACCCCTCCACTTT	CASGEESSYNSPLHF
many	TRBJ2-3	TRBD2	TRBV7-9	TGTGCCAGCAGTCCCACCACAGCGGGAGGGACAGATACGCAGTATTTT	CASSPTTAGGTDTQYF
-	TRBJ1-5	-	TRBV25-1	TGTGCCAGCAGTGAATCGGGCGGGCAGCCCCAGCATTTT	CASSESGGQPQHF
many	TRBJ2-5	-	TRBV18	TGTGCCAGCTCACCACCCACAGAAATAGAGACCCAGTACTTC	CASSPPTEIETQYF
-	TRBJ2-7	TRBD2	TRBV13	TGTGCCAGCAGCCAAGGGACTAGCGGGGGATACGAGCAGTACTTC	CASSQGTSGGYEQYF
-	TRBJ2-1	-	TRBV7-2	TGTGCCAGCAGCTTAGAAGCAGGGATCACCTACAATGAGCGGCTCTTC	CASSLEAGITYNERLF
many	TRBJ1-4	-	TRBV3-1	TGTGCCAGCAGCCACCCTCTTAATGAAAAACTGTTTTTT	CASSHPLNEKLFF
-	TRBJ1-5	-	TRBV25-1	TGTGCCAGCAGTGCTAAAGCGGGGGGCAGGGAGCCCCAGCATTTT	CASSAKAGGREPQHF
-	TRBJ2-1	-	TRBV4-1	TGCGCCAGCAGCCAAGAGTGGGGGGCAACTAATGAGCAGTTCTTC	CASSQEWGATNEQFF
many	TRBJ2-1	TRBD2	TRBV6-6	TGTGCCAGCAGTGGGCGACGACTAGCGGGGGGGCCTGGGGCCTACAATGAGCAGTTCTTC	CASSGRRLAGGPGAYNEQFF
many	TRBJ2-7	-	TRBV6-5	TGTGCCAGCAGTTACCAGAGGGAGTTCGAGCAGTACTTC	CASSYQREFEQYF
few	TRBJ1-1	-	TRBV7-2	TGTGCCAGCAGCTTAGGAAAAACAGCTTTCTTT	CASSLGKTAFF
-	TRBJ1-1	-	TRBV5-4	TGTGCCAGCAGCTTGGAAGGAGGGAGGGCTGAAGCTTTCTTT	CASSLEGGRAEAFF
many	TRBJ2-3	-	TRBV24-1	TGTGCCACCAGTGAACGGGGGACAGCGTGGAATTTAGATACGCAGTATTTT	CATSERGTAWNLDTQYF
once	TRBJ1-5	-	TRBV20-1	TGCAGTGCTAGAGTTGGCCGGGACAATCAGCCCCAGCATTTT	CSARVGRDNQPQHF
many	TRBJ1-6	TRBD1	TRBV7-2	TGTGCCAGCAGCTTACGCGGCGGACAGGGGGCGGATTCACCCCTCCACTTT	CASSLRGGQGADSPLHF
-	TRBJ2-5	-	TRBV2	TGTGCCAGCAGTGAAGGCCTATCGACTGGGGGAGAGACCCAGTACTTC	CASSEGLSTGGETQYF
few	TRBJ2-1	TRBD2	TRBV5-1	TGCGCCAGCAGCCCCCCGGGCGGGGGATTATACAATGAGCAGTTCTTC	CASSPPGGGLYNEQFF
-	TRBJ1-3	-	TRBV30	TGTGCCTGGAGTCCGTACGCAGGGCACTCTGGAAACACCATATATTTT	CAWSPYAGHSGNTIYF
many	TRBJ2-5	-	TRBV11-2	TGTGCCAGCAGCCCCCCTGGGCAGGGCGTGGGGAAAGAGACCCAGTACTTC	CASSPPGQGVGKETQYF